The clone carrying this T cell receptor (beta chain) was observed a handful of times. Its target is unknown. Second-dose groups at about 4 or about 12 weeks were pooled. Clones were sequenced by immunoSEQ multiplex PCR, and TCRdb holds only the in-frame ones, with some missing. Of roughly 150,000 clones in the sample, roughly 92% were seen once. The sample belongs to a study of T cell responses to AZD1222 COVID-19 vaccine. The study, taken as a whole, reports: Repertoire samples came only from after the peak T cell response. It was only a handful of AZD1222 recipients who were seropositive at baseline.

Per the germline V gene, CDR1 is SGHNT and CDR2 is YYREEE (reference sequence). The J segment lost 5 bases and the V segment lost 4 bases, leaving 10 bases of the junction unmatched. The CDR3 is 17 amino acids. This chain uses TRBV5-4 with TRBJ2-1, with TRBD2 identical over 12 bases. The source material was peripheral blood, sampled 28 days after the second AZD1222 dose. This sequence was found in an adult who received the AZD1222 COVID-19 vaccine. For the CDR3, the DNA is TGTGCCAGCAGCCGCCGACTAGCGGGAGTCCTGGACAATGAGCAGTTCTTC. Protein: CASSRRLAGVLDNEQFF.